This T cell receptor beta chain emerged from a study of CD8 T cells in Susac syndrome. The CDR3 has 12 residues. Deletions cut 0 bases from V and 6 bases from J, with 6 bases between. Random-hexamer reverse transcription was applied to about 0.5 to 1 ug RNA. TCRdb itself ran the immunoSEQ multiplex PCR reads through MiXCR, one entry per CDR3 protein. Counted here are roughly 80,000 distinct CDR3 sequences, approximately 94% occurring once; the ten biggest clones make up about 0.52%. The rearrangement joins TRBV12-3 or TRBV12-4 to TRBJ2-7; D is undetermined. This clonotype originated in a human donor with Susac syndrome. Sequences were obtained from CD8+ T cells from PBMCs. The CDR3 sequence is CASSLAAAEQYF. CDR3 sequence (DNA): TGTGCCAGCAGTTTAGCGGCTGCCGAGCAGTACTTC.